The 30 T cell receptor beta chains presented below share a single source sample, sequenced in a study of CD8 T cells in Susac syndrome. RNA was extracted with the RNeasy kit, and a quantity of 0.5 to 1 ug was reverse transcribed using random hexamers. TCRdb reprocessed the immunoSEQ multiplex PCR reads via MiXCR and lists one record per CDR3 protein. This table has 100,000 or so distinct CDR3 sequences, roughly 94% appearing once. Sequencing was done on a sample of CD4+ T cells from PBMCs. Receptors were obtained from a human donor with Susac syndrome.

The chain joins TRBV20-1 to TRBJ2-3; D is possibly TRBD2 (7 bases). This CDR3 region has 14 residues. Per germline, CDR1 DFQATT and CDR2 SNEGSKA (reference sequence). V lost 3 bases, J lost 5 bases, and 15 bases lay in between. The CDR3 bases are TGCAGTGCTAGTTGGGGGGGGGCTGTAGATACGCAGTATTTT. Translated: CSASWGGAVDTQYF.

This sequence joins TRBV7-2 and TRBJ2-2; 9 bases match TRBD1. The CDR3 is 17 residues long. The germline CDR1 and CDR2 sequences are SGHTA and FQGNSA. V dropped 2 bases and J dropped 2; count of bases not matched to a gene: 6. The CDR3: CASSLTGGLINTGELFF. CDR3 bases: TGTGCCAGCAGCTTAACAGGGGGCCTGATAAACACCGGGGAGCTGTTTTTT.

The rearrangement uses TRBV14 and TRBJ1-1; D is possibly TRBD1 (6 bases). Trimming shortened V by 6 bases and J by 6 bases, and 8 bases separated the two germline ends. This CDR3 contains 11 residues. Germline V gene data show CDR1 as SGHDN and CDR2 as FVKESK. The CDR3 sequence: CASRRTAEAFF. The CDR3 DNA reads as TGTGCCAGCAGAAGGACAGCTGAAGCTTTCTTT. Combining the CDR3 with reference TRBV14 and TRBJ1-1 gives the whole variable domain EAGVTQFPSHSVIEKGQTVTLRCDPISGHDNLYWYRRVMGKEIKFLLHFVKESKQDESGMPNNRFLAERTGGTYSTLKVQPAELEDSGVYFCASRRTAEAFFGQGTRLTVV.

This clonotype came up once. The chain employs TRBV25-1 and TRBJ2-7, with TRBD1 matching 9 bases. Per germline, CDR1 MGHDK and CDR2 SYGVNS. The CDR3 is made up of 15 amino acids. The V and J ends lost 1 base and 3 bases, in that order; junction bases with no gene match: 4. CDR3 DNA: TGTGCCAGCAGTGAATCCCGGACAGGGGACTACGAGCAGTACTTC. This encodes CASSESRTGDYEQYF.

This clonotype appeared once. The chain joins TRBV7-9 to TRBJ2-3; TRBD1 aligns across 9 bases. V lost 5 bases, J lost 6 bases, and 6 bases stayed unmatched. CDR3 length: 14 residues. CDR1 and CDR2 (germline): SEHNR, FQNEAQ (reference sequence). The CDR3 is CASSRDRAQDTQYF. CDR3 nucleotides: TGTGCCAGCAGCCGGGACAGGGCACAGGATACGCAGTATTTT.

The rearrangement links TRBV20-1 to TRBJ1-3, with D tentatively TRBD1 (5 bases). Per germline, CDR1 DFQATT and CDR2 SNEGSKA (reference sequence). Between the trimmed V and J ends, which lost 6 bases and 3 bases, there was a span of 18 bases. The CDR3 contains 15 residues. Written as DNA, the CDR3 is TGCAGTGCCCCCGGGCCCTTGGGGGATGGAAACACCATATATTTT. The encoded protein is CSAPGPLGDGNTIYF.

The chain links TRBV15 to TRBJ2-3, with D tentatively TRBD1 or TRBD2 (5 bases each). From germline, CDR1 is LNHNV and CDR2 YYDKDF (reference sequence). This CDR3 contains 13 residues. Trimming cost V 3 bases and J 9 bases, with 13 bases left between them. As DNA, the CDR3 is TGTGCCACCAGCAGGGGACGGGATGACACGCAGTATTTT. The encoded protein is CATSRGRDDTQYF.

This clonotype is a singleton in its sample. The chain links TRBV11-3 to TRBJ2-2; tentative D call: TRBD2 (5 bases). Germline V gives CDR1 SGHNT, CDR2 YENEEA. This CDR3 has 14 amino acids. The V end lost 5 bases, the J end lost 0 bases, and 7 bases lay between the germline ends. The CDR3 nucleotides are TGTGCCAGCAGCGCCGGGACGAACACCGGGGAGCTGTTTTTT. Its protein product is CASSAGTNTGELFF. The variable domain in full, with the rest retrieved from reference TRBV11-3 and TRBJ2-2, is EAGVVQSPRYKIIEKKQPVAFWCNPISGHNTLYWYLQNLGQGPELLIRYENEEAVDDSQLPKDRFSAERLKGVDSTLKIQPAELGDSAVYLCASSAGTNTGELFFGEGSRLTVL.

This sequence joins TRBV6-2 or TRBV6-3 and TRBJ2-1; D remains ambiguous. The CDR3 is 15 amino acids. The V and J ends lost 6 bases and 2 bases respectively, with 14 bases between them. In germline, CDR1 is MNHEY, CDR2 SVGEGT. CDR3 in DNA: TGTGCCAGCAGGCTAAAGGGTAACACCTACAATGAGCAGTTCTTC. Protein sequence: CASRLKGNTYNEQFF.

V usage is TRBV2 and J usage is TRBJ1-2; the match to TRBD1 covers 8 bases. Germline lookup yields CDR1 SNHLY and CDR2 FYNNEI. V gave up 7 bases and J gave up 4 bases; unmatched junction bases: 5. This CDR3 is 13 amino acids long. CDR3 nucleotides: TGTGCCAGCAACAGGGGGGCCGTCTATGGCTACACCTTC. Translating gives CASNRGAVYGYTF.

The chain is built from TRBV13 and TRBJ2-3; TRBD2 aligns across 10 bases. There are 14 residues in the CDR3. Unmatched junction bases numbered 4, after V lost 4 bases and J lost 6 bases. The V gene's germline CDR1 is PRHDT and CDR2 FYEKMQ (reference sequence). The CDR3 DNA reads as TGTGCCAGCAGCTCTAGCGGGGGTTCTGATACGCAGTATTTT. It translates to CASSSSGGSDTQYF.

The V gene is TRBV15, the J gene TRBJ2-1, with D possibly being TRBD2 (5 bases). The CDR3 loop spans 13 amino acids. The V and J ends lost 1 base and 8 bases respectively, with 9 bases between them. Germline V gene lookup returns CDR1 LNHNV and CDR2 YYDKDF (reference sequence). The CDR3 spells CATSRGSSDEQFF. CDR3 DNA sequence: TGTGCCACCAGCAGAGGAAGTAGCGATGAGCAGTTCTTC.

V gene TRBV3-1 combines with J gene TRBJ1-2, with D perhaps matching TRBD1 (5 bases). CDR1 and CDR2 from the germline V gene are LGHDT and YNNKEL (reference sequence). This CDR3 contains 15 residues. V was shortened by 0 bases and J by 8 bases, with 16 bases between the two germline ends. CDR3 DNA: TGTGCCAGCAGCCAAGAAGGTAGCCAGGGCCACGGCTACACCTTC. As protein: CASSQEGSQGHGYTF.

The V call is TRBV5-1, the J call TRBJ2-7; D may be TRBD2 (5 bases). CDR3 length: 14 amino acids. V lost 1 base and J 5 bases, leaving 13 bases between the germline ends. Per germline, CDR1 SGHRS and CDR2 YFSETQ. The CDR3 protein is CASSLSGWADEQYF. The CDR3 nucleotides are TGCGCCAGCAGCTTGTCGGGGTGGGCTGACGAGCAGTACTTC. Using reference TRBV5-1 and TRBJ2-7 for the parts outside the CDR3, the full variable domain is KAGVTQTPRYLIKTRGQQVTLSCSPISGHRSVSWYQQTPGQGLQFLFEYFSETQRNKGNFPGRFSGRQFSNSRSEMNVSTLELGDSALYLCASSLSGWADEQYFGPGTRLTVT.

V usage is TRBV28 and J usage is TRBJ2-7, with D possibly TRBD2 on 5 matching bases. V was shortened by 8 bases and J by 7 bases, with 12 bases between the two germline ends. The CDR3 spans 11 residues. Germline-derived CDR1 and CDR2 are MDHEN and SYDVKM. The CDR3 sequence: CASASSWEQYF. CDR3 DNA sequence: TGTGCCAGCGCGTCTAGCTGGGAGCAGTACTTC.

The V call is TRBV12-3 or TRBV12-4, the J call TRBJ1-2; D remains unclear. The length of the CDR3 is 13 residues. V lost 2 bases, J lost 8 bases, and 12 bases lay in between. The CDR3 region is CASSLSLTQGYTF. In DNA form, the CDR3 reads TGTGCCAGCAGTTTAAGTCTTACCCAGGGCTACACCTTC.

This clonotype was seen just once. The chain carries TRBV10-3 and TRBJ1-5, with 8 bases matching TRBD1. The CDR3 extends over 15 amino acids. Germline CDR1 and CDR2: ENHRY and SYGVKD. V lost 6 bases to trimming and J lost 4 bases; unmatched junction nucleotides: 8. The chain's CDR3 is CAISRTTGANQPQHF. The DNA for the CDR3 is TGTGCCATCAGCCGAACGACAGGGGCTAATCAGCCCCAGCATTTT.

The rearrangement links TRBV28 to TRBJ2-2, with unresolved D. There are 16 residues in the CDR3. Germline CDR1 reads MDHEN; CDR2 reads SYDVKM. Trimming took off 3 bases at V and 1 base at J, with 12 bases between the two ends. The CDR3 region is CASSLMANKNTGELFF. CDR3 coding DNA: TGTGCCAGCAGTTTGATGGCTAACAAGAACACCGGGGAGCTGTTTTTT.

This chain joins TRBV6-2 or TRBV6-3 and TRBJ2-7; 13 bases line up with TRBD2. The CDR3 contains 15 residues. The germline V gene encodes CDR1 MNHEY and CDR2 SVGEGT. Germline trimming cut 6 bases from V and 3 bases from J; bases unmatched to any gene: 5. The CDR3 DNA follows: TGTGCCAGCAGAAAGGGGACTAGCGGGGACTACGAGCAGTACTTC. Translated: CASRKGTSGDYEQYF.

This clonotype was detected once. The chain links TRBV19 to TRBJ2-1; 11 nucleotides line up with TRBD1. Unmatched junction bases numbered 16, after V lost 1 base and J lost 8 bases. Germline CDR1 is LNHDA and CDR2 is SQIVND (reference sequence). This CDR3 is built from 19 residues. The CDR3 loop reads CASSIGVTGTGGIPHEQFF. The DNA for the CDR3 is TGTGCCAGTAGTATAGGGGTGACGGGGACAGGGGGTATACCGCATGAGCAGTTCTTC. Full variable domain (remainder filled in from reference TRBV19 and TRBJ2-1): DGGITQSPKYLFRKEGQNVTLSCEQNLNHDAMYWYRQDPGQGLRLIYYSQIVNDFQKGDIAEGYSVSREKKESFPLTVTSAQKNPTAFYLCASSIGVTGTGGIPHEQFFGPGTRLTVL.

The CDR3 loop reads CSVSHSHGYTF. In DNA form, the CDR3 reads TGCAGCGTTTCCCATTCACATGGCTACACCTTC. V gene TRBV29-1 combines with J gene TRBJ1-2; D is ambiguous. This CDR3 has 11 amino acids. Trimming shortened V by 5 bases and J by 6 bases, and 10 bases separated the two germline ends. Germline values: CDR1 SQVTM, CDR2 ANQGSEA.

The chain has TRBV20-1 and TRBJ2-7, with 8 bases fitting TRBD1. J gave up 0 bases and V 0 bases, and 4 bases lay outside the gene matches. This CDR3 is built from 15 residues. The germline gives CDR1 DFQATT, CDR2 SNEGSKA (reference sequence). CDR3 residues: CSARDRDRFSYEQYF. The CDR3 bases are TGCAGTGCTAGAGACCGGGACAGGTTCTCCTACGAGCAGTACTTC.

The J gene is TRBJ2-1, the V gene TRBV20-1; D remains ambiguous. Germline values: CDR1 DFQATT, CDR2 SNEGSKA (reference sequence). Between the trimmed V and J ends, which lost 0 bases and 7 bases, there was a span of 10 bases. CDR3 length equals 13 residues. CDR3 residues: CSARDLSLNEQFF. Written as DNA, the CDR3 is TGCAGTGCTAGAGATCTCTCCTTAAATGAGCAGTTCTTC.

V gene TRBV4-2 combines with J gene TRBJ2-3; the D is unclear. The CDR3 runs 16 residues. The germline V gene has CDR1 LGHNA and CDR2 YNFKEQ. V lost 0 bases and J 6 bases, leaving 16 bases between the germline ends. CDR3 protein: CASSQEASDWADTQYF. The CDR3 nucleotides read TGTGCCAGCAGCCAAGAGGCCTCTGACTGGGCTGATACGCAGTATTTT.

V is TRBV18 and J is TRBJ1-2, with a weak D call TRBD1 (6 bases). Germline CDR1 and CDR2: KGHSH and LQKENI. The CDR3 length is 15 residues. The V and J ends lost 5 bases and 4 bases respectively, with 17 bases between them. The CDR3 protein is CASSTLDKGGYGYTF. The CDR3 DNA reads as TGTGCCAGCTCAACCTTGGACAAGGGGGGCTATGGCTACACCTTC.

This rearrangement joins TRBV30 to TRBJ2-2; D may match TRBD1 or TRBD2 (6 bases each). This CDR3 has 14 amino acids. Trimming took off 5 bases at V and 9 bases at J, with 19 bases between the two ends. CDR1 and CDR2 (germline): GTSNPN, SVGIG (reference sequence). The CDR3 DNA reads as TGTGCCTGGGGGAAAGGGGGGAGTTACAGGGAGCTGTTTTTT. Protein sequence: CAWGKGGSYRELFF.

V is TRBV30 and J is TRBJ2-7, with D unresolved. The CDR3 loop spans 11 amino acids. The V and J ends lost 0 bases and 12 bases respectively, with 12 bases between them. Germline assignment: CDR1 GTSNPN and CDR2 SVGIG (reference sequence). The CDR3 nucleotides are TGTGCCTGGAGTGTACTGGTCGAGGTGTACTTC. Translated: CAWSVLVEVYF.

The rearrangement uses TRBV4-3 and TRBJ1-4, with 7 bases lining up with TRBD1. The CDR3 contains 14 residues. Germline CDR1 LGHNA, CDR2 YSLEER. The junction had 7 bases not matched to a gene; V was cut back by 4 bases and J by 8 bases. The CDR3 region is CASSPRTGWEKLFF. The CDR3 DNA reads TGCGCCAGCAGCCCCCGGACAGGTTGGGAAAAACTGTTTTTT.

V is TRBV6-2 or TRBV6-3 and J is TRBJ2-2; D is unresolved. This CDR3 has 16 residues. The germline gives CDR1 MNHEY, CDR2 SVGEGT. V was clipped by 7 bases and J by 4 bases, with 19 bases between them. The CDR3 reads CASTRARWESTGELFF. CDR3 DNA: TGTGCCAGCACCAGAGCTAGGTGGGAATCCACCGGGGAGCTGTTTTTT.

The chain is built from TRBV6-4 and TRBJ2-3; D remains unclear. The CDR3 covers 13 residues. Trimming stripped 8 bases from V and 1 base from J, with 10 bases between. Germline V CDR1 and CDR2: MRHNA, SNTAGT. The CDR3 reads CASAATRTDTQYF. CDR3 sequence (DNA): TGTGCCAGCGCTGCGACCCGCACAGATACGCAGTATTTT.